These 25 T cell receptor beta chains were all obtained from the same sample, sequenced in a study of graft-versus-host responses after intestinal transplantation. Their specific antigens are unknown. The assay was immunoSEQ multiplex PCR, and TCRdb's table has in-frame clones only and misses some. The sample records over 75,000 clones, around 92% being singletons. This specimen consisted of unstimulated CD8+ T cells sorted from spleen or lymph node cells, obtained before transplant. The receptors were sampled from a human donor who was the organ donor for an intestinal transplant.

The chain links TRBV7-9 to TRBJ2-1, with TRBD2 matching 7 bases. The CDR3 has 16 amino acids. V lost 5 bases to trimming and J lost 5 bases; unmatched junction nucleotides: 12. In germline, CDR1 is SEHNR, CDR2 FQNEAQ (reference sequence). CDR3 region: CASSLRWEGLNNEQFF. DNA for the CDR3: TGTGCCAGCAGCCTACGATGGGAGGGCCTAAACAATGAGCAGTTCTTC. The variable domain in full, with the rest retrieved from reference TRBV7-9 and TRBJ2-1, is DTGVSQNPRHKITKRGQNVTFRCDPISEHNRLYWYRQTLGQGPEFLTYFQNEAQLEKSRLLSDRFSAERPKGSFSTLEIQRTEQGDSAMYLCASSLRWEGLNNEQFFGPGTRLTVL.

The chain recombines TRBV2 with TRBJ1-3; no definite D call. The CDR3 loop spans 15 amino acids. V dropped 3 bases and J dropped 4 bases, with 13 bases sitting between them. CDR1 SNHLY and CDR2 FYNNEI come from the germline V gene. In DNA form, the CDR3 reads TGTGCCAGCAGTGACGGGGTGCTTGGGGGAAACACCATATATTTT. Translating gives CASSDGVLGGNTIYF.

This chain connects TRBV13 to TRBJ1-1; no clear D gene. Germline CDR1 is PRHDT and CDR2 is FYEKMQ (reference sequence). The CDR3 has 17 residues. V was trimmed by 0 bases and J by 0 bases, leaving 14 bases between them. CDR3 coding DNA: TGTGCCAGCAGCTTAGGCCGTCAGTTGCCAATGAACACTGAAGCTTTCTTT. Amino acids: CASSLGRQLPMNTEAFF.

V gene TRBV23-1 combines with J gene TRBJ2-7; D is possibly TRBD2 (5 bases). TRBV23-1 is an ORF for which the function is uncertain. The V gene lost 0 bases and the J gene lost 0 bases, with 9 bases spanning the gap. The CDR3 totals 15 residues. CDR3 sequence reads: CASSQSGDHSYEQYF. Written as DNA, the CDR3 is TGCGCCAGCAGTCAATCCGGGGATCACTCCTACGAGCAGTACTTC.

This sequence joins TRBV19 and TRBJ1-2; TRBD1 agrees at 9 bases. V gave up 3 bases and J gave up 4 bases; unmatched junction bases: 6. The CDR3 is 15 amino acids. Per the germline V gene, CDR1 is LNHDA and CDR2 is SQIVND (reference sequence). As DNA, the CDR3 is TGTGCCAGTAGTATTGGTCGGACAGGGGTCTATGGCTACACCTTC. Translating gives CASSIGRTGVYGYTF.

The chain has TRBV7-9 and TRBJ2-7; D unresolved. With 1 base removed from V and 5 bases from J, the gap between germline ends came to 6 bases. The CDR3 spans 12 residues. CDR1 SEHNR and CDR2 FQNEAQ come from the germline V gene (reference sequence). CDR3 sequence (DNA): TGTGCCAGCAGCTTAGTAAGCAACGAGCAGTACTTC. This gives the protein CASSLVSNEQYF.

CDR3 bases: TGTGCCAGACGGGGGGGAGGGTCTACAGATACGCAGTATTTT. Translated: CARRGGGSTDTQYF. The J gene is TRBJ2-3, the V gene TRBV11-2; 8 positions match TRBD2. The CDR3 length is 14 residues. The V gene's germline CDR1 is SGHAT and CDR2 FQNNGV. Trimming cost V 9 bases and J 3 bases; bases outside gene matches: 8.

V is TRBV19 and J is TRBJ2-7, with 8 bases identical to TRBD2. The germline V gene encodes CDR1 LNHDA and CDR2 SQIVND (reference sequence). After removal of 5 bases from V and 1 base from J, the junction contained 16 bases not matched to a gene. The CDR3 has 18 residues. The CDR3 sequence: CASSAYHGGARGSYEQYF. CDR3 nucleotide sequence: TGTGCCAGTAGTGCGTATCACGGGGGGGCGCGGGGTTCCTACGAGCAGTACTTC.

V and J are TRBV19 and TRBJ2-1; no definite D call. The CDR3 sequence is 13 residues long. Deletions cut 2 bases from V and 4 bases from J, with 6 bases between. Looked up from germline, CDR1 is LNHDA and CDR2 is SQIVND (reference sequence). The CDR3 loop reads CASSISGYNEQFF. DNA for the CDR3: TGTGCCAGTAGTATATCCGGTTACAATGAGCAGTTCTTC.

A single count supports this clone. In DNA form, the CDR3 reads TGTGCCAGCAGTCCTGGGACAGGGAAAGCCAATGAGCAGTTCTTC. It specifies CASSPGTGKANEQFF. The chain employs TRBV28 and TRBJ2-1; 9 bases align to TRBD1. This CDR3 is 15 amino acids long. Germline-derived CDR1 and CDR2 are MDHEN and SYDVKM. The V gene end was trimmed by 5 bases and the J gene end by 6 bases; junction bases not matched to a gene: 8.

This chain links TRBV13 with TRBJ2-7, with 7 bases aligning to TRBD1. Germline V lookup: CDR1 PRHDT, CDR2 FYEKMQ (reference sequence). CDR3 length equals 14 residues. The J segment lost 3 bases and the V segment lost 0 bases, leaving 2 bases of the junction unmatched. CDR3 sequence: CASSLGRGRYEQYF. Written as DNA, the CDR3 is TGTGCCAGCAGCTTAGGGAGGGGGCGCTACGAGCAGTACTTC.

The gene calls are TRBV7-3 and TRBJ2-7; possibly TRBD2 for D (6 bases). Germline CDR1 is SGHTA and CDR2 is FQGTGA. Trimming left V 5 bases short and J 1 base short, with 18 bases between. This CDR3 contains 16 residues. The CDR3 is CASSPWGGTSSYEQYF. CDR3 sequence (DNA): TGTGCCAGCAGCCCGTGGGGCGGGACTTCTTCCTACGAGCAGTACTTC.

V is TRBV25-1 and J is TRBJ2-5; TRBD2 matches 8 bases. The length of the CDR3 is 16 residues. CDR1 and CDR2 from the germline V gene are MGHDK and SYGVNS. V lost 1 base and J lost 0; bases outside the gene matches: 4. The CDR3 is CASSEWSGGNQETQYF. As DNA, the CDR3 is TGTGCCAGCAGTGAATGGAGCGGGGGTAACCAAGAGACCCAGTACTTC.

This clone was recorded only once. Germline is not matched at one junction end, which may reflect a read error. The same CDR3 arises from other DNA sequences in this sample as well. This rearrangement joins TRBV19 to TRBJ1-1, with D perhaps matching TRBD1 (5 bases). The germline V gene encodes CDR1 LNHDA and CDR2 SQIVND (reference sequence). This CDR3 has 17 residues. The DNA for the CDR3 is TGTGCCAGTAGTATGTATTCGGTTTTCGGGGGGAACACTGAGGCTTTCTTT. The encoded protein is CASSMYSVFGGNTEAFF.

The rearrangement links TRBV7-9 to TRBJ1-1; 8 nucleotides match TRBD1. The germline V gene encodes CDR1 SEHNR and CDR2 FQNEAQ (reference sequence). CDR3 length equals 14 residues. V dropped 1 base and J dropped 4; count of bases not matched to a gene: 2. This CDR3 reads CASSLGTGLTEAFF. In DNA form, the CDR3 reads TGTGCCAGCAGCTTAGGGACAGGGCTCACTGAAGCTTTCTTT.

The chain joins TRBV5-4 to TRBJ2-7; TRBD1 matches at 8 bases. This CDR3 has 16 amino acids. Trimming at V came to 4 bases and at J to 5 bases, leaving 14 bases not matched to a gene. Germline loops: CDR1 SGHNT, CDR2 YYREEE (reference sequence). As DNA, the CDR3 is TGTGCCAGCAGCCCAGGGTTGGCGGACAGGGTCCACGAGCAGTACTTC. As protein: CASSPGLADRVHEQYF.

The chain recombines TRBV9 with TRBJ2-2, with 7 bases identical to TRBD2. The germline V gene encodes CDR1 SGDLS and CDR2 YYNGEE. Trimming at V came to 2 bases and at J to 7 bases, leaving 8 bases not matched to a gene. There are 15 residues in the CDR3. CDR3: CASSVGGAHNGELFF. The CDR3 bases are TGTGCCAGCAGCGTGGGAGGGGCGCATAACGGGGAGCTGTTTTTT.

This chain uses TRBV5-6 with TRBJ1-2, with D possibly TRBD1 on 5 matching bases. Germline assignment: CDR1 SGHDT and CDR2 YYEEEE. The CDR3 spans 15 residues. Deletions cut 1 base from V and 4 bases from J, with 14 bases between. CDR3 sequence (DNA): TGTGCCAGCAGCTTGTGGGGCGCCGAAGCCTATGGCTACACCTTC. This encodes CASSLWGAEAYGYTF.

The V call is TRBV5-6, the J call TRBJ1-5, with 10 positions matching TRBD1. The V gene's germline CDR1 is SGHDT and CDR2 YYEEEE. The junction had 5 bases not matched to a gene; V was cut back by 3 bases and J by 5 bases. The CDR3 runs to 15 residues. For the CDR3, the DNA is TGTGCCAGCAGCTCGAAGGACAGGGGGGATCAGCCCCAGCATTTT. Protein: CASSSKDRGDQPQHF.

This clone showed up just once. The chain links TRBV5-1 to TRBJ2-7, with D unclear. Trimming left V 5 bases short and J 4 bases short, with 13 bases between. This CDR3 spans 13 amino acids. Germline CDR1 SGHRS, CDR2 YFSETQ. CDR3 sequence (DNA): TGCGCCAGCAGGCCCGGCGGAAGTTACGAGCAGTACTTC. Amino acid sequence: CASRPGGSYEQYF.

V and J are TRBV7-9 and TRBJ1-4; a possible D gene is TRBD1 (6 bases). This CDR3 contains 15 residues. Trimming shortened V by 2 bases and J by 8 bases, and 15 bases separated the two germline ends. CDR1 and CDR2 from the germline V gene are SEHNR and FQNEAQ (reference sequence). The CDR3 protein is CASSLFVGAREKLFF. The CDR3 DNA is TGTGCCAGCAGCTTATTCGTGGGGGCCCGCGAAAAACTGTTTTTT.

The chain combines TRBV6-4 with TRBJ1-6; 7 bases are a match to TRBD1. J lost 9 bases, V lost 4 bases, and 9 bases had no gene match. Germline V CDR1 and CDR2: MRHNA, SNTAGT. The CDR3 has 15 amino acids. The CDR3 DNA follows: TGTGCCAGCAGTGTTCGCAGGGGGTTTGGTTCACCCCTCCACTTT. It specifies CASSVRRGFGSPLHF.

The chain joins TRBV2 to TRBJ1-5, with 7 bases lining up with TRBD1. This CDR3 is 18 amino acids long. The germline gives CDR1 SNHLY, CDR2 FYNNEI. With V trimmed by 4 bases and J by 4 bases, 16 bases remained unmatched. The CDR3 reads CASSVGVHRDRENQPQHF. The CDR3 DNA reads as TGTGCCAGCAGTGTGGGGGTGCATCGAGACAGGGAAAATCAGCCCCAGCATTTT.

V gene TRBV19 combines with J gene TRBJ2-2; D unresolved. Germline V CDR1 and CDR2: LNHDA, SQIVND (reference sequence). The CDR3 runs to 15 residues. The ends were cut back, 1 base at V and 0 bases at J, with 6 bases in the middle. The CDR3 DNA is TGTGCCAGTAGTATAGTCGTCGCGAACACCGGGGAGCTGTTTTTT. Its protein product is CASSIVVANTGELFF.

The rearrangement links TRBV4-1 to TRBJ1-1, with TRBD1 identical over 7 bases. Germline V lookup: CDR1 MGHRA, CDR2 YSYEKL. V dropped 6 bases and J dropped 2; count of bases not matched to a gene: 6. This CDR3 spans 14 amino acids. CDR3 region: CASSHGQDNTEAFF. CDR3 in DNA: TGCGCCAGCAGTCACGGACAGGACAACACTGAAGCTTTCTTT.